This T cell receptor (beta chain) is from a study of cytomegalovirus exposure and HLA in healthy donors. Primers for the PCR totalled 60 Vbeta and 13 Jbeta. Measured with immunoSEQ multiplex PCR; TCRdb has only the in-frame clones, and not every one. The sample yields under 250,000 clones, approximately 80% seen once. The CDR3 extends over 13 amino acids. CDR1 is GTSNPN and CDR2 is SVGIG in the germline V gene (reference sequence). V was trimmed by 8 bases and J by 0 bases, leaving 11 bases between them. The receptor was isolated from a woman in her 50s in good health and CMV-seropositive. Sequencing was done on a sample of PBMCs. The rearrangement uses TRBV30 and TRBJ1-3; no clear D gene. CDR3 coding DNA: TGTGCCCGCGGGGTGATCTCTGGAAACACCATATATTTT. Protein: CARGVISGNTIYF. The full variable domain, completed using reference TRBV30 and TRBJ1-3, is SQTIHQWPATLVQPVGSPLSLECTVEGTSNPNLYWYRQAAGRGLQLLFYSVGIGQISSEVPQNLSASRPQDRQFILSSKKLLLSDSGFYLCARGVISGNTIYFGEGSWLTVV.